The 25 T cell receptor beta chains listed next were all sequenced from one sample in a study of blood T cell repertoires in COVID-19. The protocol was immunoSEQ multiplex PCR, while the TCRdb copy is restricted to in-frame clones and leaves out a portion. The table records roughly 300,000 clones, over 75% of them present only once. The sequenced material came from peripheral blood. These receptors were collected from a human donor in a cohort sampled during active COVID-19.

This sequence joins TRBV3-1 (or the pseudogene TRBV3-2) and TRBJ2-5; 7 bases map to TRBD2. From germline, CDR1 is LGHDT and CDR2 YNNKEL (reference sequence). V lost 4 bases and J lost 7; bases outside the gene matches: 6. The length of the CDR3 is 13 residues. This CDR3 is CASSRRGEGTQYF. Here the CDR3 DNA reads TGTGCCAGCAGCCGCCGTGGGGAGGGGACCCAGTACTTC.

The J gene is TRBJ1-1, the V gene TRBV7-2; 7 bases map to TRBD1. CDR3 length equals 15 residues. CDR1 and CDR2 from the germline V gene are SGHTA and FQGNSA. V lost 5 bases to trimming and J lost 8 bases; unmatched junction nucleotides: 14. CDR3 bases: TGTGCCAGCAGCCAATACGCCTCTCGACAGGGAGAAGCTTTCTTT. Amino acid sequence: CASSQYASRQGEAFF.

The chain joins TRBV11-2 to TRBJ2-7; D perhaps matches TRBD1 (6 bases). CDR3 size: 15 residues. Germline V CDR1 and CDR2: SGHAT, FQNNGV. Trimming shortened V by 2 bases and J by 4 bases, and 15 bases separated the two germline ends. The CDR3 loop is CASSLIQSGEYEQYF. The CDR3 DNA sequence: TGTGCCAGCAGCTTAATACAGTCAGGGGAGTACGAGCAGTACTTC.

The chain recombines TRBV5-1 with TRBJ2-1; D possibly corresponds to TRBD2 (5 bases). V was pared by 0 bases and J by 8 bases, with 15 bases between. The germline V gene encodes CDR1 SGHRS and CDR2 YFSETQ. There are 15 residues in the CDR3. In DNA form, the CDR3 reads TGCGCCAGCAGCTTGGACGTGGGGAGCGCGGATGAGCAGTTCTTC. Translation: CASSLDVGSADEQFF.

This clone was observed a single time. For the CDR3, the DNA is TGTGCCAGCAGCTCTAGCGGGGGCACAGATACGCAGTATTTT. It codes for CASSSSGGTDTQYF. V and J are TRBV9 and TRBJ2-3; 9 bases fit TRBD2. The CDR3 runs 14 residues. The germline CDR1 and CDR2 sequences are SGDLS and YYNGEE. V shed 4 bases and J 1 base; nucleotides not matched to a gene: 1.

V usage is TRBV5-1 and J usage is TRBJ2-2; 8 bases align to TRBD2. Germline trimming cut 1 base from V and 1 base from J; bases unmatched to any gene: 3. CDR3 length: 16 amino acids. Germline-derived CDR1 and CDR2 are SGHRS and YFSETQ. The CDR3: CASSLSGRRNTGELFF. In nucleotides, the CDR3 is TGCGCCAGCAGCTTGAGCGGGAGACGGAACACCGGGGAGCTGTTTTTT.

This chain connects TRBV19 to TRBJ2-5; 10 nucleotides align to TRBD2. Germline CDR1 and CDR2: LNHDA and SQIVND (reference sequence). This CDR3 comprises 14 residues. Germline trimming cut 8 bases from V and 3 bases from J; bases unmatched to any gene: 6. The DNA for the CDR3 is TGTGCCAGTGCTCACCTAGCGGGAGAAGAGACCCAGTACTTC. It specifies CASAHLAGEETQYF. Combining the CDR3 with reference TRBV19 and TRBJ2-5 gives the whole variable domain DGGITQSPKYLFRKEGQNVTLSCEQNLNHDAMYWYRQDPGQGLRLIYYSQIVNDFQKGDIAEGYSVSREKKESFPLTVTSAQKNPTAFYLCASAHLAGEETQYFGPGTRLLVL.

This clone was seen a few times. The same CDR3 also results from other DNA sequences found in this sample. This chain joins TRBV7-9 and TRBJ2-5; D unclear. Germline V gene lookup returns CDR1 SEHNR and CDR2 FQNEAQ (reference sequence). Deletions cut 2 bases from V and 2 bases from J, with 9 bases between. This CDR3 contains 14 residues. The DNA for the CDR3 is TGTGCCAGCAGCTTAACTTCAGGACAAGAGACCCAGTACTTC. Amino acids: CASSLTSGQETQYF.

This clone has a handful of counts. J is TRBJ1-4 and V is TRBV19; 7 nucleotides line up with TRBD1. This CDR3 is built from 17 residues. Germline V gene data show CDR1 as LNHDA and CDR2 as SQIVND (reference sequence). Germline trimming cut 4 bases from V and 0 bases from J; bases unmatched to any gene: 8. This chain's CDR3 is CASSRTGATSTNEKLFF. In nucleotides, the CDR3 is TGTGCCAGTAGTAGGACAGGCGCCACTTCAACTAATGAAAAACTGTTTTTT.

The chain recombines TRBV7-2 with TRBJ1-2; TRBD1 matches at 9 bases. The CDR3 is 15 amino acids. Trimming removed 6 bases from V and 7 bases from J; junction bases left unmatched: 12. Germline V gene lookup returns CDR1 SGHTA and CDR2 FQGNSA. CDR3 protein: CASSSSPTGGRGYTF. The CDR3 DNA sequence: TGTGCCAGCAGTTCATCGCCCACAGGGGGCCGTGGCTACACCTTC.

This rearrangement joins TRBV12-3 or TRBV12-4 to TRBJ2-7; possible D gene TRBD1, 6 bases. V was trimmed by 3 bases and J by 6 bases, leaving 6 bases between them. The length of the CDR3 is 11 residues. DNA for the CDR3: TGTGCCAGCAGTTTGACAGGCGAGCAGTACTTC. Translation gives CASSLTGEQYF.

The chain combines TRBV5-4 with TRBJ2-7, with TRBD2 identical over 10 bases. Germline values: CDR1 SGHNT, CDR2 YYREEE (reference sequence). CDR3 length equals 14 residues. The J segment lost 1 base and the V segment lost 4 bases, leaving 2 bases of the junction unmatched. The CDR3 DNA reads TGTGCCAGCAGCCTAGCGGGAGCTTCCTACGAGCAGTACTTC. This sequence encodes CASSLAGASYEQYF.

The chain couples TRBV19 to TRBJ1-3; 7 bases agree with TRBD1. There are 15 residues in the CDR3. In germline, CDR1 is LNHDA, CDR2 SQIVND (reference sequence). Unmatched junction bases numbered 5, after V lost 5 bases and J lost 1 base. The CDR3 loop reads CASSPQTGSGNTIYF. Here the CDR3 DNA reads TGTGCCAGTAGTCCCCAGACAGGGTCTGGAAACACCATATATTTT. The full variable domain, its missing parts supplied by reference TRBV19 and TRBJ1-3, is DGGITQSPKYLFRKEGQNVTLSCEQNLNHDAMYWYRQDPGQGLRLIYYSQIVNDFQKGDIAEGYSVSREKKESFPLTVTSAQKNPTAFYLCASSPQTGSGNTIYFGEGSWLTVV.

The rearrangement links TRBV6-5 to TRBJ2-5; maybe TRBD2 (5 bases). The CDR3 has 11 amino acids. V was cut by 6 bases and J by 9 bases, with 11 bases left in between. Per the germline V gene, CDR1 is MNHEY and CDR2 is SVGAGI. The DNA of the CDR3 is TGTGCCAGCAGCTACGCCGGGGCCCAGTACTTC. It yields the protein CASSYAGAQYF.

The CDR3 DNA sequence: TGCGCCAGCAGCCTCAGGGCCCCCTACAATGAGCAGTTCTTC. Translation gives CASSLRAPYNEQFF. V is TRBV5-1 and J is TRBJ2-1; D possibly corresponds to TRBD1 (5 bases). The CDR3 has 14 amino acids. CDR1 SGHRS and CDR2 YFSETQ come from the germline V gene. The V end was cut by 4 bases, the J end by 2 bases, with 10 bases between.

The V and J genes are TRBV11-2 and TRBJ2-3; 9 bases map to TRBD2. CDR1 and CDR2 from the germline V gene are SGHAT and FQNNGV. The trim removed 3 bases at V and 5 bases at J, leaving 9 bases unmatched. The CDR3 spans 16 residues. The CDR3: CASSLGTSSGVDTQYF. The CDR3 DNA reads TGTGCCAGCAGCTTGGGGACTAGCTCCGGCGTAGATACGCAGTATTTT.

The chain joins TRBV5-6 to TRBJ2-7; D is possibly TRBD2 (6 bases). This CDR3 spans 14 amino acids. V lost 10 bases and J lost 6, with 23 bases in between. The germline V gene encodes CDR1 SGHDT and CDR2 YYEEEE. CDR3 sequence (DNA): TGTGCCGGATCCTCAGTTACCTATAGCGGCGAGCAGTACTTC. Translation gives CAGSSVTYSGEQYF.

The V gene is TRBV7-9, the J gene TRBJ1-5, with D possibly TRBD1 on 5 matching bases. The ends were cut back, 4 bases at V and 2 bases at J, with 6 bases in the middle. The CDR3 has 13 amino acids. CDR1 and CDR2 from the germline V gene are SEHNR and FQNEAQ (reference sequence). The CDR3 region is CASSSQGNQPQHF. The CDR3 nucleotides are TGTGCCAGCAGCTCACAGGGCAATCAGCCCCAGCATTTT. The full variable domain, with the rest looked up from reference TRBV7-9 and TRBJ1-5, is DTGVSQNPRHKITKRGQNVTFRCDPISEHNRLYWYRQTLGQGPEFLTYFQNEAQLEKSRLLSDRFSAERPKGSFSTLEIQRTEQGDSAMYLCASSSQGNQPQHFGDGTRLSIL.

The chain carries TRBV24-1 and TRBJ2-5; D is perhaps TRBD2 (5 bases). The CDR3 is 14 amino acids. Trimming cost V 4 bases and J 1 base, with 9 bases left between them. Per the germline V gene, CDR1 is KGHDR and CDR2 is SFDVKD. CDR3 DNA: TGTGCCACCAGTGACCCGGCGGGCCAAGAGACCCAGTACTTC. This codes for CATSDPAGQETQYF.

The rearrangement links TRBV5-4 to TRBJ2-1; 10 bases fit TRBD2. Germline V gene lookup returns CDR1 SGHNT and CDR2 YYREEE (reference sequence). V dropped 4 bases and J dropped 4; count of bases not matched to a gene: 14. The CDR3 loop spans 18 amino acids. The CDR3 DNA follows: TGTGCCAGCAGCCCAACGCCCTATAGCGGGAGGACTTACAATGAGCAGTTCTTC. It encodes CASSPTPYSGRTYNEQFF.

The chain has TRBV2 and TRBJ2-7, with 9 bases matching TRBD1. V trimming: 6 bases; J trimming: 2 bases; junction bases outside the gene matches: 5. This CDR3 contains 14 residues. Germline assignment: CDR1 SNHLY and CDR2 FYNNEI. The CDR3 region has the DNA TGTGCCAGCAGAAGACAGGGGGTGGCCTACGAGCAGTACTTC. It yields the protein CASRRQGVAYEQYF.

CDR3 sequence (DNA): TGTGCCTGCTTTGGGACAGAAAACACTGAAGCTTTCTTT. Its protein is CACFGTENTEAFF. This chain connects TRBV30 to TRBJ1-1; TRBD1 agrees at 7 bases. Germline V lookup: CDR1 GTSNPN, CDR2 SVGIG (reference sequence). The CDR3 runs 13 residues. Unmatched junction bases numbered 6, after V lost 6 bases and J lost 2 bases.

The CDR3 reads CASSSGSGRQETQYF. The DNA of the CDR3 is TGTGCCAGCAGCTCCGGTAGCGGGAGGCAAGAGACCCAGTACTTC. The chain uses TRBV5-5 and TRBJ2-5; 10 bases fit TRBD2. Trimming took 3 bases from V and 2 from J; bases not matched to a gene: 4. CDR1 and CDR2 (germline): SGHKS, YYEKEE (reference sequence). CDR3 size: 15 residues.

The chain is built from TRBV5-1 and TRBJ2-5; TRBD2 might be the D (5 bases). V dropped 0 bases and J dropped 5 bases, with 14 bases sitting between them. Per germline, CDR1 SGHRS and CDR2 YFSETQ. This CDR3 region has 15 residues. The CDR3 coding sequence is TGCGCCAGCAGCTTGGATGGGAAATCGGGGGAGACCCAGTACTTC. The encoded protein is CASSLDGKSGETQYF. The complete variable domain, with remaining parts taken from reference TRBV5-1 and TRBJ2-5, reads KAGVTQTPRYLIKTRGQQVTLSCSPISGHRSVSWYQQTPGQGLQFLFEYFSETQRNKGNFPGRFSGRQFSNSRSEMNVSTLELGDSALYLCASSLDGKSGETQYFGPGTRLLVL.

This rearrangement joins TRBV5-1 to TRBJ2-4; 8 bases match TRBD1. The germline gives CDR1 SGHRS, CDR2 YFSETQ. This CDR3 has 15 residues. V lost 4 bases, J lost 7 bases, and 10 bases stayed unmatched. CDR3 sequence (DNA): TGCGCCAGCAGCCCGGGACAGGAGTCCGGGAACATTCAGTACTTC. Its translation: CASSPGQESGNIQYF.